The clone carrying this T cell receptor (beta chain) is labeled as medium-sized. What it binds is unknown. The data were obtained in a study of molecular identifiers for immune sequencing clone quantification. Points from the study as a whole: Clonotypes surpassing 20 RNA copies contained over 98% of effector molecules, versus under 1% in naive cells.

Trimming removed 1 base from V and 2 bases from J, with 15 bases in between. The CDR3 totals 17 residues. CDR1 is SGHVS and CDR2 is FQNEAQ in the germline V gene. TCRdb redid the calling of the PCR reads with MiXCR, one entry per CDR3 protein. The sample includes fewer than 25,000 distinct CDR3 sequences, roughly 17% of them seen just once. The TCR originated in a human donor in good health. Some libraries in this study had Jurkat cell RNA spiked in. Material: naive CD8+ T cells from blood, with Jurkat cell RNA spiked in. Subset indicated: FACS-sorted CD8+CD4-CCR7+CD45RA+ naive T cells. The chain has TRBV7-8 and TRBJ1-5; D is uncertain. The CDR3 sequence: CASSLGPPGSRNQPQHF. As DNA, the CDR3 is TGTGCCAGCAGCTTAGGACCCCCCGGTAGTCGCAATCAGCCCCAGCATTTT. The full variable domain, with the rest looked up from reference TRBV7-8 and TRBJ1-5, is GAGVSQSPRYKVAKRGQDVALRCDPISGHVSLFWYQQALGQGPEFLTYFQNEAQLDKSGLPSDRFFAERPEGSVSTLKIQRTQQEDSAVYLCASSLGPPGSRNQPQHFGDGTRLSIL.